This TCR beta chain was sequenced during a study of early T cells in non-severe SARS-CoV-2 infection. Study summary: Bulk RNA taken from unsorted whole blood was sequenced, leaving chains unpaired.

This clonotype was seen at least ten times. What it binds is not known. Findings of the study overall: The study's VDJdb matching favored anti-spike CD8 responses and missed private and CD4 specificities.

Each single cDNA molecule received a unique molecular identifier. TCRdb re-derived calls from the 5' RACE reads in MiXCR, one entry per CDR3 protein. The data contain 70,000 to 75,000 distinct CDR3 sequences, more than 10% of them seen just once; the ten biggest clones take up about 4.5%. J lost 5 bases, V lost 0 bases, and 7 bases had no gene match. This CDR3 spans 15 amino acids. Per germline, CDR1 SGHDT and CDR2 YYEEEE. Input material: whole blood. The chain is built from TRBV5-6 and TRBJ2-7; 8 nucleotides agree with TRBD1. This TCR was sampled from an adult who was a healthcare worker with PCR-confirmed SARS-CoV-2 infection or an uninfected control (not recorded which). The CDR3 sequence is CASSLVGDRGNEQYF. Here the CDR3 DNA reads TGTGCCAGCAGCTTGGTAGGTGACAGGGGAAACGAGCAGTACTTC.